This TCR beta chain was recorded in a study of chemoradiotherapy in HPV16-positive cancers. There are a few counts of this clone. This table comes from immunoSEQ multiplex PCR, and its TCRdb copy is limited to in-frame clones, with some not included. The data hold 10,000 to 15,000 clones, with 60% to 80% observed a single time. V was trimmed by 5 bases and J by 3 bases, leaving 5 bases between them. Germline-derived CDR1 and CDR2 are ENHRY and SYGVKD. The CDR3 spans 12 residues. The biological material was taken from a patient who underwent chemoradiotherapy. The chain uses TRBV10-3 and TRBJ1-5; D not certain. The receptor comes from a human donor with HPV-associated anogenital cancer. As DNA, the CDR3 is TGTGCCATCAGTCCGACCAATCAGCCCCAGCATTTT. Residues: CAISPTNQPQHF.